The rows below give T cell receptor beta chains drawn from one sample of a study of cytomegalovirus exposure and HLA in healthy donors. The repertoire was sequenced with immunoSEQ multiplex PCR; TCRdb's copy has only in-frame clones and lacks some. The sample lists some 120,000 clones, 60% to 80% occurring once. The sample comprised PBMCs. The receptors shown here come from a human donor in good health. The CDR3 runs from the conserved cysteine through the conserved F or W. D genes are given only for firm matches. Size is omitted from some rows. Given values are once, few, many or a class for expanded clones.

TRBJ2-3	NA	13	TRBV11-2	NA	TGTGCCAGCAGCGCCCGACTATCAGATACGCAGTATTTT	CASSARLSDTQYF
TRBJ1-5	NA	15	TRBV27	once	TGTGCCAGCAGTTTGAAAGGGGTAGGCAGTCAGCCCCAGCATTTT	CASSLKGVGSQPQHF
TRBJ2-6	NA	18	TRBV28	NA	TGTGCCAGCAGCCCCCCAGGTAGCGGAAAGGCTGGGGCCAACGTCCTGACTTTC	CASSPPGSGKAGANVLTF
TRBJ2-5	TRBD1	13	TRBV10-3	NA	TGTGCCATCAGCGGGACAGACCAAGAGACCCAGTACTTC	CAISGTDQETQYF
TRBJ1-4	TRBD1	16	TRBV6-6	NA	TGTGCCAGCAGCCCGAAAGGACAGGAGATGAATGAAAAACTGTTTTTT	CASSPKGQEMNEKLFF
TRBJ1-6	NA	14	TRBV13	NA	TGTGCCAGCCAGGAGCGACATAGGGGGTCACCCCTCCACTTT	CASQERHRGSPLHF
TRBJ1-2	NA	14	TRBV4-1	NA	TGCGCCAGCAGCCAGGGAGGAGGAGGATATGGCTACACCTTC	CASSQGGGGYGYTF
TRBJ2-5	TRBD1	15	TRBV2	NA	TGTGCCAGCAGTGACCAGTACAGGGGACCAGAGACCCAGTACTTC	CASSDQYRGPETQYF
TRBJ2-1	NA	14	TRBV2	NA	TGTGCCAGCACTCCTGGGAGGACCTACAATGAGCAGTTCTTC	CASTPGRTYNEQFF
TRBJ2-1	TRBD2	15	TRBV6-4	once	TGTGCCAGCAGTGTCTCGGGGGGGCTAAACAATGAGCAGTTCTTC	CASSVSGGLNNEQFF
TRBJ2-7	TRBD1	11	TRBV10-3	NA	TGTGCCATCGGGGGACAGTACGAGCAGTACTTC	CAIGGQYEQYF
TRBJ1-5	TRBD1	14	TRBV28	NA	TGTGCCAGCAGTTTAAACAGGGGGCCGGAGCCCCAGCATTTT	CASSLNRGPEPQHF
TRBJ2-7	NA	13	TRBV28	NA	TGTGCCAGCAGGCTACAGGAATACTACGAGCAGTACTTC	CASRLQEYYEQYF
TRBJ2-5	NA	14	TRBV9	NA	TGTGCCAGCAGCGGGGGCCCCTTGAGGGAGACCCAGTACTTC	CASSGGPLRETQYF
TRBJ1-2	NA	15	TRBV11-2	NA	TGTGCCAGCAGCTTAGATCCCTCCAGGGTCGGTGGCTACACCTTC	CASSLDPSRVGGYTF
TRBJ1-2	TRBD1	15	TRBV19	NA	TGTGCCAGTAGTATAAAGTCGACAGGGGGATATGGCTACACCTTC	CASSIKSTGGYGYTF
TRBJ2-1	TRBD2	16	TRBV7-6	once	TGTGCCAGCAGCCGTGGGGGCGGGAGGGCCAGTAGTGAGCAGTTCTTC	CASSRGGGRASSEQFF
TRBJ1-6	NA	16	TRBV6-5	once	TGTGCCAGCAGTTACTCCCGGCAGGGCGGTGGTTCACCCCTCCACTTT	CASSYSRQGGGSPLHF
TRBJ1-2	TRBD1	15	TRBV2	NA	TGTGCCAGCAGTGAAACACGGGACAGGGGGCAAGGCTACACCTTC	CASSETRDRGQGYTF
TRBJ2-3	NA	15	TRBV7-2	NA	TGTGCCAGCAGCTTAGCACTTCCTAGCACAGATACGCAGTATTTT	CASSLALPSTDTQYF
TRBJ1-4	NA	14	TRBV2	NA	TGTGCCAGCAGTGAAGGGGCCCGGTATGAAAAACTGTTTTTT	CASSEGARYEKLFF
TRBJ2-7	TRBD1	13	TRBV6-5	few	TGTGCCAGCAGCCCGGGACAGCGCTACGAGCAGTACTTC	CASSPGQRYEQYF
TRBJ1-5	NA	14	TRBV28	few	TGTGCCAGCAGTATCGGGGGGAACTATCAGCCCCAGCATTTT	CASSIGGNYQPQHF
TRBJ2-7	NA	13	TRBV7-3	NA	TGTGCCAGCAGCCCGGACACTACCTACGAGCAGTACTTC	CASSPDTTYEQYF